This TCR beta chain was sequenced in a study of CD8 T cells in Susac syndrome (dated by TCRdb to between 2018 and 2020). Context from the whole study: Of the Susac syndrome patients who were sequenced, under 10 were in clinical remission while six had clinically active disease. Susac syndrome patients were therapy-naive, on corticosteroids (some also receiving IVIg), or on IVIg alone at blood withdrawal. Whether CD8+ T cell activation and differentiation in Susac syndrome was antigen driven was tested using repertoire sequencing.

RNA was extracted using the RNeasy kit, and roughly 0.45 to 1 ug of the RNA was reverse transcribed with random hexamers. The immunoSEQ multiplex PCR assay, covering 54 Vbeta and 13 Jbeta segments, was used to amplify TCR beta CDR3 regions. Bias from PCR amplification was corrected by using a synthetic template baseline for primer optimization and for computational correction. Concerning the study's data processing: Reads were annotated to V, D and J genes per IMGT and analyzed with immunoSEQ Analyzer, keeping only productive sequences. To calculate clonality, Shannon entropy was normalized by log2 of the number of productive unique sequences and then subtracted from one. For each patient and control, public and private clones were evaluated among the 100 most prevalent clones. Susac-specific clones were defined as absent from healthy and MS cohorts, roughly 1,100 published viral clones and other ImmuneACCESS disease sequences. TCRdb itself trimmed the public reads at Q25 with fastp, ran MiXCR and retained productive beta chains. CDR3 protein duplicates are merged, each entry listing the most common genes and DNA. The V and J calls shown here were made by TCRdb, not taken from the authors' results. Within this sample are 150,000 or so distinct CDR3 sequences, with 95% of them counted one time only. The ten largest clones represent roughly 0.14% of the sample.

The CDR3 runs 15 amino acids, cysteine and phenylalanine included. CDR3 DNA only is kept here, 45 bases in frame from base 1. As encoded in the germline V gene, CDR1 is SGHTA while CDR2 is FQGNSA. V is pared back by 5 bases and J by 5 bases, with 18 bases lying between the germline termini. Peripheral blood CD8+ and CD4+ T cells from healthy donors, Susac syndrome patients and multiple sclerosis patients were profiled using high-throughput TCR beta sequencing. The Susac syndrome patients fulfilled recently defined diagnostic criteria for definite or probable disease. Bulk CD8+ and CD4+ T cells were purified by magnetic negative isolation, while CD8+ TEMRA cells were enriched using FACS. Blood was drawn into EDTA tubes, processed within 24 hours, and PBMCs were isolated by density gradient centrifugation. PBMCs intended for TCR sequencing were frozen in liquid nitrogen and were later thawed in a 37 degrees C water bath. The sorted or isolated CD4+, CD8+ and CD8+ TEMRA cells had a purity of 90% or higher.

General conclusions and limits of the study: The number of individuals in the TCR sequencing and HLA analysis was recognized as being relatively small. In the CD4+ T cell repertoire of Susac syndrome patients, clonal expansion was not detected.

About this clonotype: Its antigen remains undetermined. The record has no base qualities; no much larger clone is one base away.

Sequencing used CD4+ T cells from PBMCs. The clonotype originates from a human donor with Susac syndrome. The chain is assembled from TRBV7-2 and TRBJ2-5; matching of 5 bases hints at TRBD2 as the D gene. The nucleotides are TGTGCCAGCAGCCACGGACCTCCGAGGGTGGAGACCCAGTACTTC. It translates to CASSHGPPRVETQYF. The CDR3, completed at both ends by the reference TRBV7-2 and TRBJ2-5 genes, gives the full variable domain GAGVSQSPSNKVTEKGKDVELRCDPISGHTALYWYRQSLGQGLEFLIYFQGNSAPDKSGLPSDRFSAERTGGSVSTLTIQRTQQEDSAVYLCASSHGPPRVETQYFGPGTRLLVL.